Listed below are T cell receptor beta chains from one sample, sequenced in a study of blood T cells in healthy people across ages. TCRdb re-analysed the 5' RACE reads in MiXCR, keeping a single row per CDR3 protein. The sample shows some 370,000 distinct CDR3 sequences, roughly half of them seen only once. Sequences were obtained from blood. These receptors all stem from a man aged 60 to 75 in good health. CDR3s include the opening cysteine and the closing phenylalanine or tryptophan. The order of the fields is V gene, clone size, D gene, J gene, CDR3 DNA, CDR3 protein. The D gene is left open where the match is weak. Clone size is not always given. Where it is, it says once, few, many or a class for expanded clones.

>TRBV12-3/TRBV12-4|NA|NA|TRBJ1-2
TGTGCCAGCACCTCGCAGGGGTCGGGCTACACCTTC
CASTSQGSGYTF
>TRBV27|few|TRBD1|TRBJ2-1
TGTGCCAGCAGACGGGACAGAAACAATGAGCAGTTCTTC
CASRRDRNNEQFF
>TRBV7-6|NA|NA|TRBJ1-2
TGTGCCAGCAGCTTAGGAGGGCAGTCCCACTATGGCTACACCTTC
CASSLGGQSHYGYTF
>TRBV5-6|NA|NA|TRBJ1-6
TGTGCCAGCAGCTATTCAGGATCCCTCCACTTT
CASSYSGSLHF
>TRBV20-1|once|TRBD2|TRBJ2-7
TGCAGTGCTAGATTGCCGGGCGGGAGCCGGTACGAGCAGTACTTC
CSARLPGGSRYEQYF
>TRBV4-3|few|TRBD2|TRBJ2-1
TGCGCCAGCAGCCAAGACTACGGGAGGTCGTACAATGAGCAGTTCTTC
CASSQDYGRSYNEQFF
>TRBV2|NA|TRBD2|TRBJ2-1
TGTGCCACCAACGAAGGCTGGCAGACTAGCGGGTTTGAGGGGCAGTTCTTC
CATNEGWQTSGFEGQFF
>TRBV10-2|many|NA|TRBJ1-2
TGCGCCAGCAGTGAGATGGGGAACTATGGCTACACCTTC
CASSEMGNYGYTF
>TRBV29-1|NA|NA|TRBJ2-5
TGCAGCGTTGAAAACGCGGGCCGAGAGACCCAGTACTTC
CSVENAGRETQYF
>TRBV29-1|few|NA|TRBJ2-5
TGCAGCGTTGGGGCCGGAAAAGAGACCCAGTACTTC
CSVGAGKETQYF
>TRBV3-1|once|NA|TRBJ2-1
TGTGCCAGCAGCAACGGGGGTTATCGATACAATGAGCAGTTCTTC
CASSNGGYRYNEQFF
>TRBV12-3/TRBV12-4|NA|NA|TRBJ1-1
TGTGCCAGCAGTTTAAGGGGGATGGAGAACACTGAAGCTTTCTTT
CASSLRGMENTEAFF
>TRBV24-1|NA|NA|TRBJ2-4
TGTGCCGCCAGTGATGGAGGCAGGGCCAAAAACATTCAGTACTTC
CAASDGGRAKNIQYF
>TRBV30|many|NA|TRBJ1-5
TGTGCCTGGAGTAGTGCAGGAGCCTCTCAGCCCCAGCATTTT
CAWSSAGASQPQHF
>TRBV27|once|NA|TRBJ1-1
TGTGCCAGCAGTGCCAACAGGGCTACGAACACTGAAGCTTTCTTT
CASSANRATNTEAFF
>TRBV7-2|many|NA|TRBJ1-2
TGTGCCAGCAGCCCATACATGGAAACCTCCTATGGCTACACCTTC
CASSPYMETSYGYTF
>TRBV7-2|NA|NA|TRBJ2-3
TGTGCCAGCAGCGTGACCAGGGATACGCAGTATTTT
CASSVTRDTQYF
>TRBV12-3/TRBV12-4|NA|NA|TRBJ2-3
TGTGCCAGCAGTTTGGTGGGAGCCGGCACAGATACGCAGTATTTT
CASSLVGAGTDTQYF
>TRBV4-1|few|TRBD2|TRBJ2-1
TGCGCCAGCAGCCAATTCTGGACTAGCTACAATGAGCAGTTCTTC
CASSQFWTSYNEQFF
>TRBV10-3|few|TRBD2|TRBJ2-1
TGTGCCATCAGTTGGCGGGAGAGCTCCTACAATGAGCAGTTCTTC
CAISWRESSYNEQFF
>TRBV7-2|NA|TRBD2|TRBJ2-5
TGTGCCAGCAGCTTCGGGAGGGGGGAGACCCAGTACTTC
CASSFGRGETQYF
>TRBV11-2|few|NA|TRBJ2-5
TGTGCCAGCAGCTTAGGATCCGGGACCGGGCTAGGAAAGACCCAGTACTTC
CASSLGSGTGLGKTQYF
>TRBV20-1|NA|TRBD2|TRBJ2-5
TGCAGTGCTATGTCCGGGGGGAGGGAGACCCAGTACTTC
CSAMSGGRETQYF
>TRBV20-1|NA|TRBD2|TRBJ2-5
TGCAGTGCCCCAGCACGGACTAGCGGGAGTGAGACCCAGTACTTC
CSAPARTSGSETQYF
>TRBV2|many|NA|TRBJ1-1
TGTGCCAGCAGTCTCCGAGGAGGGAACACTGAAGCTTTCTTT
CASSLRGGNTEAFF
>TRBV28|few|NA|TRBJ1-1
TGTGCCAGCCTTGGCGTCGGAGGTTGGCGGACTGAAGCTTTCTTT
CASLGVGGWRTEAFF
>TRBV29-1|few|TRBD2|TRBJ2-7
TGCAGCGTGACCCTAGCGGGAGGCGAGCAGTACTTC
CSVTLAGGEQYF
>TRBV12-3/TRBV12-4|NA|NA|TRBJ2-3
TGTGCCAGCAGTAAGGGACTCGGCACAGATACGCAGTATTTT
CASSKGLGTDTQYF
>TRBV7-2|many|NA|TRBJ2-7
TGTGCCAGCAGCGTAGAAAGGGGTTACGAGCAGTACTTC
CASSVERGYEQYF
>TRBV2|NA|TRBD1|TRBJ1-2
TGTGCCAGCAGTGAAGAGGACAGGGGGCTGGCTGGCTACACCTTC
CASSEEDRGLAGYTF
>TRBV20-1|few|TRBD2|TRBJ2-1
TGCAGTGCTAAGCGGGGGCCATACAATGAGCAGTTCTTC
CSAKRGPYNEQFF
>TRBV7-8|NA|NA|TRBJ1-1
TGTGCCAGCAGCTTAGCGGGGGCCAACACTGAAGTTTTCTTT
CASSLAGANTEVFF
>TRBV5-1|NA|NA|TRBJ2-1
TGCGCCAGCAGCTTCTCCACGGGGGTTGAGCAGTTCTTC
CASSFSTGVEQFF
>TRBV30|NA|NA|TRBJ2-3
TGTGCCTGGAAGAAACAGGCCTTCACATCAGATACGCAGTATTTT
CAWKKQAFTSDTQYF
>TRBV10-3|NA|NA|TRBJ1-1
TGTGCCATCAGTGAGGCCCAGGGCCGAAGGAACACTGAAGCTTTCTTT
CAISEAQGRRNTEAFF